This T cell receptor (beta chain) is drawn from a study of T cells in Graves' hyperthyroidism and ophthalmopathy. Study outcomes and limitations: Patients with ophthalmopathy were separated from those with stable hyperthyroidism by a 13 V-J model.

Regions amplified from RNA transcripts were the TCR beta CDR3 regions. Researchers ran a first-round RT-PCR on the TCR CDR3 using the HTBI primer set. TCRdb fed the multiplex PCR reads into MiXCR, producing one record per CDR3 protein. The sample holds about 640,000 distinct CDR3 sequences; 40% to 55% are singletons and the top ten take less than 9%. Uncontrolled infection, other autoimmune disease, pregnancy or lactation barred patients from enrollment. Together with thyroid ultrasound, orbital computed tomography, serum thyroxine and TRAb, clinical symptoms were used for diagnoses. A remark on this clonotype: Its antigen is currently unknown. No DNA is shown, since the ends of the CDR3 on it are uncertain; the CDR3 is the one TCRdb lists.

The CDR3 adds up to 17 amino acids, both ends counted. Germline V CDR1 and CDR2: LGHNA, YNFKEQ. The rearrangement uses TRBV4-2 and TRBJ2-2; TRBD1 is taken as the D call from the table, unchecked against the DNA. The TCR comes from an adult man with Graves' disease, either hyperthyroidism or ophthalmopathy (not recorded which). Specimen: peripheral blood or thyroid tissue (not recorded which). CDR3 region: CASSLRSGVATPGSCFF.